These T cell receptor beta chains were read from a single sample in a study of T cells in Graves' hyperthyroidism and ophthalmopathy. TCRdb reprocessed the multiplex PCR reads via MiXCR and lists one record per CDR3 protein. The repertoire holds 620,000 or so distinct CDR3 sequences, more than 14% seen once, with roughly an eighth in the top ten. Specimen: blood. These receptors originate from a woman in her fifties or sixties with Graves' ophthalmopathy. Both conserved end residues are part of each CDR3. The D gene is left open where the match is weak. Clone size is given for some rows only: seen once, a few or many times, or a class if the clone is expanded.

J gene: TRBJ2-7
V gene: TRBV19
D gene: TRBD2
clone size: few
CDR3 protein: CASSKTSGSNYEQYF
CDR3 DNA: TGTGCCAGTAGTAAGACTAGCGGGAGTAACTACGAGCAGTACTTC

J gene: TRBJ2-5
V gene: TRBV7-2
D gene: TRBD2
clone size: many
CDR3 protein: CASSREAGETQYF
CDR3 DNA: TGTGCCAGCAGTCGGGAGGCGGGTGAGACCCAGTACTTC

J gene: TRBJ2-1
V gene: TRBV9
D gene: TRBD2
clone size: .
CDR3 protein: CASSVSGGTYNEQFF
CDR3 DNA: TGTGCCAGCAGCGTAAGCGGGGGAACCTACAATGAGCAGTTCTTC

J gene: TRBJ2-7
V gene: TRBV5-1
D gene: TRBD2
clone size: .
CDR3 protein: CASSLEGLQNYEQYF
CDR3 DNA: TGCGCCAGCAGCTTGGAGGGACTACAAAACTACGAGCAGTACTTC

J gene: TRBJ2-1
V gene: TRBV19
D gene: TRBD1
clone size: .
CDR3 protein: CASSIPDRGPYNEQFF
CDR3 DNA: TGTGCCAGTAGTATCCCGGACAGGGGCCCCTACAATGAGCAGTTCTTC

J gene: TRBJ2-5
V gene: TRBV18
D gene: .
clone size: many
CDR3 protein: CASSPVQETQYF
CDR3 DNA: TGTGCCAGCTCACCGGTCCAAGAGACCCAGTACTTC

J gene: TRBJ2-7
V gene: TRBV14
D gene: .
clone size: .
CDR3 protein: CASSQDSWSYEQYF
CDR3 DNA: TGTGCCAGCAGCCAAGATAGTTGGTCCTACGAGCAGTACTTC

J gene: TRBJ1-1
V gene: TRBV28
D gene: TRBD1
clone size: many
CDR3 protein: CASKDRGVGTEAFF
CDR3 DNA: TGTGCCAGCAAAGACAGGGGGGTGGGCACTGAAGCTTTCTTT

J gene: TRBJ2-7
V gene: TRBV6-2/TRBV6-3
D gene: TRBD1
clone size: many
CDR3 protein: CASRRVGQGSYEQYF
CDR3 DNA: TGTGCCAGCAGGCGTGTGGGACAGGGGAGCTACGAGCAGTACTTC

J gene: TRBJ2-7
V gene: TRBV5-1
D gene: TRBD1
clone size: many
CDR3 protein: CASSTLTGGTYEQYF
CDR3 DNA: TGCGCCAGCAGCACCCTGACAGGGGGGACCTACGAGCAGTACTTC

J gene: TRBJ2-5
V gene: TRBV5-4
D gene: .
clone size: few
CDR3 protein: CASSFFGGRETQYF
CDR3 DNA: TGTGCCAGCAGCTTTTTTGGCGGCCGAGAGACCCAGTACTTC

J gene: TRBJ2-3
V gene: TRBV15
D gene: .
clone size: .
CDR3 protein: CATSGDTQYF
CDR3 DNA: TGTGCCACCAGCGGAGATACGCAGTATTTT

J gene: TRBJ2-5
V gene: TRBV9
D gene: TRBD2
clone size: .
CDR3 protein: CASSFGLAGQETQYF
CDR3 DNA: TGTGCCAGCAGCTTCGGGCTAGCGGGACAAGAGACCCAGTACTTC

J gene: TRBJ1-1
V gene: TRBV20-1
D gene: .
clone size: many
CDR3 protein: CSARVSGTTEAFF
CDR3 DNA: TGCAGTGCTAGAGTTTCAGGGACCACTGAAGCTTTCTTT

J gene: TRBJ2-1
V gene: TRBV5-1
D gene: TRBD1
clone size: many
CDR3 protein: CASSAPPGQGAREQFF
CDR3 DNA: TGCGCCAGCAGCGCACCCCCGGGACAGGGGGCTCGTGAGCAGTTCTTC

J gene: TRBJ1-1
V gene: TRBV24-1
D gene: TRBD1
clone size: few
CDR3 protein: CATRGTGKNTEAFF
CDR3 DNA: TGTGCCACCAGAGGGACAGGGAAGAACACTGAAGCTTTCTTT

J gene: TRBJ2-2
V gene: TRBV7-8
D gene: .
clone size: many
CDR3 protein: CASSPKRALTGELFF
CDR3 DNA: TGTGCCAGCAGCCCAAAGCGGGCCCTCACCGGGGAGCTGTTTTTT

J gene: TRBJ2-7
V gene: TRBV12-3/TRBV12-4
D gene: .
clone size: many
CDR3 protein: CASSRGASGRSYEQYF
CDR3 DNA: TGTGCCAGCAGCCGGGGGGCTAGCGGAAGATCCTACGAGCAGTACTTC

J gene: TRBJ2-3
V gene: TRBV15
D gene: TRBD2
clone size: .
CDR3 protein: CATSRSLRLAGEWDTQYF
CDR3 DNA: TGTGCCACCAGCAGGAGTCTCCGGCTAGCGGGAGAGTGGGATACGCAGTATTTT

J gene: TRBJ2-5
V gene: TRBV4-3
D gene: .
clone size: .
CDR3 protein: CASSQEIGRKTQYF
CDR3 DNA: TGCGCCAGCAGCCAAGAAATAGGGAGAAAGACCCAGTACTTC

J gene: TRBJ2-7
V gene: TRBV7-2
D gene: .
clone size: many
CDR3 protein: CASSPGLRMSSYEQYF
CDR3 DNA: TGTGCCAGCAGCCCCGGACTTCGAATGAGCTCCTACGAGCAGTACTTC

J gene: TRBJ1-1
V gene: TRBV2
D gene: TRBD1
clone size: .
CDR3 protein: CASSMAGGNTEAFF
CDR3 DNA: TGTGCCAGCAGTATGGCAGGGGGCAACACTGAAGCTTTCTTT

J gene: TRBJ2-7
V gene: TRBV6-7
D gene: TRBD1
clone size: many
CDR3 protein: CASNDRDRGLPNLYEQYF
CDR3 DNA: TGTGCCAGCAACGACCGGGACAGGGGACTACCTAACCTCTACGAGCAGTACTTC

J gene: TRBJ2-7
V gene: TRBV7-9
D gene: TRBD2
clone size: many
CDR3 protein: CASSRLLAGSSYEQYF
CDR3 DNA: TGTGCCAGCAGCCGGCTACTAGCGGGGAGCTCCTACGAGCAGTACTTC

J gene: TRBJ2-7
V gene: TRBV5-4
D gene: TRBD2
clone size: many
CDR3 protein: CASSPDPGTSSAGQYF
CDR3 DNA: TGTGCCAGCAGCCCGGACCCCGGGACTAGCTCCGCTGGGCAGTACTTC

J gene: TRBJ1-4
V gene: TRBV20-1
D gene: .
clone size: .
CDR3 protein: CSAREPRSRRGWGEKLFF
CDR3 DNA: TGCAGTGCTAGAGAACCCAGATCTAGGAGGGGATGGGGTGAAAAACTGTTTTTT

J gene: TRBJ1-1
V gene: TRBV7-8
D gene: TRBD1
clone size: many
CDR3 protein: CASSLGGDRRAFF
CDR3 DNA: TGTGCCAGCAGCTTAGGAGGGGACAGGCGAGCTTTCTTT

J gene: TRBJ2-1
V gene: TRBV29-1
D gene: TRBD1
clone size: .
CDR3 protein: CSGEGSRDRGYNEQFF
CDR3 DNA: TGCAGTGGGGAGGGTTCCCGGGACAGGGGTTACAATGAGCAGTTCTTC

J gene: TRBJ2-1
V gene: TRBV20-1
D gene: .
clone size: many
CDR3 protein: CSARGSDEQFF
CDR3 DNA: TGCAGTGCTAGGGGGTCGGATGAGCAGTTCTTC

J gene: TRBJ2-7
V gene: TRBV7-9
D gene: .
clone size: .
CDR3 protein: CASSWDAYEQYF
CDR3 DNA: TGTGCCAGCAGCTGGGACGCCTACGAGCAGTACTTC

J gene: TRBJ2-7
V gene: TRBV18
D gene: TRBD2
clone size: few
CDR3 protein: CASSPGGSPSYEQYF
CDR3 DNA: TGTGCCAGCTCACCGGGCGGGAGCCCCTCCTACGAGCAGTACTTC

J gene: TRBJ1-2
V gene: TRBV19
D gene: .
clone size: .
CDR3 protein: CASSTTGSVYGYTF
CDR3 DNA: TGTGCCAGTAGTACCACAGGGAGCGTTTATGGCTACACCTTC

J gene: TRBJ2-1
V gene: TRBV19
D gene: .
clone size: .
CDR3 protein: CATKPDSRSYNEQFF
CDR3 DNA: TGTGCCACAAAACCTGACAGCCGATCCTACAATGAGCAGTTCTTC

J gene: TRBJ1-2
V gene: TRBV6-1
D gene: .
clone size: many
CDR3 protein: CASSEAGDYGYTF
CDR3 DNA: TGTGCCAGCAGTGAAGCCGGCGACTATGGCTACACCTTC

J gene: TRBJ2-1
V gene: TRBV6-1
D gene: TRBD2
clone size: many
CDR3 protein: CASSMGLAKVNEQFF
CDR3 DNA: TGTGCCAGCAGTATGGGACTAGCGAAAGTTAATGAGCAGTTCTTC

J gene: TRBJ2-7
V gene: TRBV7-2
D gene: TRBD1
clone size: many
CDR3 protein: CASSSGGTGWNEQYF
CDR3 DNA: TGTGCCAGCAGCTCCGGAGGGACAGGGTGGAACGAGCAGTACTTC

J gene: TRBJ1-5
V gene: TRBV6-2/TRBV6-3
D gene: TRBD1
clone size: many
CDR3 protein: CASSYSGQGAGQPQHF
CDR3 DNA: TGTGCCAGCAGTTATAGCGGACAGGGGGCTGGTCAGCCCCAGCATTTT

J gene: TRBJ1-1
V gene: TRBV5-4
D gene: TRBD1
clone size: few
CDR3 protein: CASSSMDRSTEAFF
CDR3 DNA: TGTGCCAGCAGCTCAATGGACAGGTCGACTGAAGCTTTCTTT

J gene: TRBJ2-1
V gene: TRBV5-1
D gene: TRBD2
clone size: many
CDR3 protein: CASSGHLAANEQFF
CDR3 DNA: TGCGCCAGCAGCGGCCATCTAGCGGCCAATGAGCAGTTCTTC

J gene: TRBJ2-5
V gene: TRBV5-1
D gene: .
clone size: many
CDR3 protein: CASSTDNGGETQYF
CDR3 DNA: TGCGCCAGCAGCACCGACAACGGTGGGGAGACCCAGTACTTC

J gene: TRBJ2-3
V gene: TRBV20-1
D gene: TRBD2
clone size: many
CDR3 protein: CSALTSGRNADTQYF
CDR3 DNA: TGCAGTGCACTCACGAGCGGGAGAAATGCAGATACGCAGTATTTT

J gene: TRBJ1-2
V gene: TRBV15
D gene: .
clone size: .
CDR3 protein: CAASRDGSQTLNYGYTF
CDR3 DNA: TGTGCCGCCAGCAGAGATGGATCGCAGACCTTGAACTATGGCTACACCTTC

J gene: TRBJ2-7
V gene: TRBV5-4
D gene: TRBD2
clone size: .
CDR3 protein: CASSLRTSNSPYEQYF
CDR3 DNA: TGTGCCAGCAGCTTGCGGACTAGCAATTCCCCCTACGAGCAGTACTTC

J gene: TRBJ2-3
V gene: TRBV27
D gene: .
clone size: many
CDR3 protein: CASSLLRRSTDTQYF
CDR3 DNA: TGTGCCAGCAGTTTATTGCGGAGGTCCACAGATACGCAGTATTTT

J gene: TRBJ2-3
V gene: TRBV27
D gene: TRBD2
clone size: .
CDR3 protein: CASSYLAGTSTDTQYF
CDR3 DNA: TGTGCCAGCAGTTACTTAGCGGGGACTAGCACAGATACGCAGTATTTT

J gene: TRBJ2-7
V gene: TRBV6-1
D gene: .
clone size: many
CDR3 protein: CASTMGSISYEQYF
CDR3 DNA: TGTGCCAGCACAATGGGCAGTATCTCCTACGAGCAGTACTTC

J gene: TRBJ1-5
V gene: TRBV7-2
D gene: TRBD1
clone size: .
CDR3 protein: CASGDRGGPQHF
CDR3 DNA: TGTGCCAGCGGTGACAGGGGGGGACCCCAGCATTTT

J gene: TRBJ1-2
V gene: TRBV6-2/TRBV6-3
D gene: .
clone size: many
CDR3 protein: CASRTGRGYTF
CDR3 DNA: TGTGCCAGCAGAACAGGGCGCGGCTACACCTTC

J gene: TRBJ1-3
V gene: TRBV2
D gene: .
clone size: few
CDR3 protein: CASSGRNSGNTIYF
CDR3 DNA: TGTGCCAGCAGCGGACGGAACTCTGGAAACACCATATATTTT

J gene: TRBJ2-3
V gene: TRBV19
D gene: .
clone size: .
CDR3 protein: CASSTGVDPSTDTQYF
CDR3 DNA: TGTGCCAGTAGTACCGGTGTAGATCCTAGCACAGATACGCAGTATTTT

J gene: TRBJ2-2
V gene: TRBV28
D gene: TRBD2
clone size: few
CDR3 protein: CASTDSTSPTGELFF
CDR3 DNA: TGTGCCAGCACCGACTCGACTAGCCCCACCGGGGAGCTGTTTTTT

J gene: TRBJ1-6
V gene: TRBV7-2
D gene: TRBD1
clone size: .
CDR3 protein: CASSRQGSARVAYNSPLHF
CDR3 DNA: TGTGCCAGCAGCAGACAGGGGTCCGCTCGTGTAGCTTATAATTCACCCCTCCACTTT

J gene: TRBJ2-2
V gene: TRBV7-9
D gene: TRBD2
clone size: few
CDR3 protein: CASNQRGGTGELFF
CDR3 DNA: TGTGCCAGCAATCAGCGGGGGGGCACCGGGGAGCTGTTTTTT

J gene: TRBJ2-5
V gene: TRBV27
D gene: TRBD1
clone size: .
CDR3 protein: CASSLYVRTGREETQYF
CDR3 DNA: TGTGCCAGCAGTTTATATGTCCGGACAGGGCGCGAAGAGACCCAGTACTTC

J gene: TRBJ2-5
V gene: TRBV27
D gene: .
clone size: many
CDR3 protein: CASSLGKRFPETQYF
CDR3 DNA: TGTGCCAGCAGTTTGGGGAAGCGGTTTCCCGAGACCCAGTACTTC

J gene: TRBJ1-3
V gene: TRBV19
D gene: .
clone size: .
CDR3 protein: CASSIDHRVFSGNTIYF
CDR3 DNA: TGTGCCAGTAGTATAGACCACAGGGTCTTCTCTGGAAACACCATATATTTT

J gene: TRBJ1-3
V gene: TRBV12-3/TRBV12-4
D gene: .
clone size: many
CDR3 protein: CASRSSGNTIYF
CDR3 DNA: TGTGCCAGCAGAAGCTCTGGAAACACCATATATTTT